Listed below are T cell receptor beta chains from one sample, sequenced in a study of blood T cell repertoires in COVID-19. Generated by immunoSEQ multiplex PCR, the TCRdb table keeps only in-frame clones and is missing some. The repertoire holds 70,000 or so clones, with around nine tenths as singletons. Source material: peripheral blood. The receptors were gathered from a woman of 80 years or more with active or convalescent COVID-19. The CDR3 runs from the conserved cysteine through the conserved F or W. The order of the fields is V gene, clone size, J gene, D gene, CDR3 protein, CDR3 DNA. The D gene is left open where the match is weak. Where a row states a size, it is once, few, many or the class of an expanded clone; other rows omit it.

V: TRBV5-1; size: once; J: TRBJ2-5; D: -; CDR3: CASSLGVGGVQETQYF; DNA: TGCGCCAGCAGCCTGGGCGTCGGCGGGGTCCAAGAGACCCAGTACTTC
V: TRBV7-9; size: -; J: TRBJ1-1; D: -; CDR3: CASSPGGLLESFF; DNA: TGTGCCAGCAGCCCCGGCGGTTTGCTTGAGTCTTTCTTT
V: TRBV15; size: -; J: TRBJ2-7; D: TRBD1; CDR3: CATSRNYPSGGSSYEQYF; DNA: TGTGCCACCAGCAGAAACTACCCTTCAGGGGGAAGCTCCTACGAGCAGTACTTC
V: TRBV5-1; size: -; J: TRBJ2-3; D: TRBD1; CDR3: CASRGDSHTDTQYF; DNA: TGCGCCAGCAGAGGGGACAGCCACACAGATACGCAGTATTTT
V: TRBV6-5; size: -; J: TRBJ2-1; D: -; CDR3: CASSLSLESNEQFF; DNA: TGTGCCAGCAGCCTCTCCCTAGAATCCAATGAGCAGTTCTTC
V: TRBV19; size: -; J: TRBJ2-3; D: -; CDR3: CASSMRTENTDTQYF; DNA: TGTGCCAGTAGTATGCGGACAGAAAACACAGATACGCAGTATTTT
V: TRBV15; size: -; J: TRBJ2-1; D: TRBD1; CDR3: CATSRDNGVGSLTGSSYNEQFF; DNA: TGTGCCACCAGCAGAGATAACGGTGTTGGGAGCTTGACAGGGAGCTCCTACAATGAGCAGTTCTTC
V: TRBV5-8; size: few; J: TRBJ2-5; D: -; CDR3: CASSLRTRGPQETQYF; DNA: TGTGCCAGCAGCTTGCGGACACGAGGCCCCCAAGAGACCCAGTACTTC
V: TRBV4-3; size: once; J: TRBJ2-3; D: TRBD1; CDR3: CASSQGTIRGRGDTQYF; DNA: TGCGCCAGCAGCCAAGGGACGATCAGGGGGCGCGGGGATACGCAGTATTTT
V: TRBV19; size: -; J: TRBJ1-4; D: TRBD1; CDR3: CASRQTGADEKLFF; DNA: TGTGCCAGTAGGCAAACAGGGGCGGATGAAAAACTGTTTTTT
V: TRBV2; size: -; J: TRBJ2-3; D: TRBD1; CDR3: CASGPGTGTDTQYF; DNA: TGTGCCAGCGGTCCCGGGACAGGGACAGATACGCAGTATTTT
V: TRBV5-1; size: -; J: TRBJ1-2; D: -; CDR3: CATHDEVGGYTF; DNA: TGCGCCACACACGACGAAGTCGGGGGCTACACCTTC
V: TRBV5-4; size: -; J: TRBJ1-1; D: -; CDR3: CASSSITEAFF; DNA: TGTGCCAGCAGCTCAATCACTGAAGCTTTCTTT
V: TRBV28; size: few; J: TRBJ2-7; D: -; CDR3: CASSRGNSYEQYF; DNA: TGTGCCAGCAGTAGAGGGAACTCCTACGAGCAGTACTTC
V: TRBV9; size: -; J: TRBJ2-7; D: TRBD1; CDR3: CASSRWSPGQGSYEQYF; DNA: TGTGCCAGCAGCAGATGGTCGCCGGGACAGGGCTCCTACGAGCAGTACTTC
V: TRBV6-6; size: once; J: TRBJ1-5; D: TRBD1; CDR3: CASSLRGLDNQPQHF; DNA: TGTGCCAGCAGTCTCAGGGGGCTAGACAATCAGCCCCAGCATTTT
V: TRBV18; size: -; J: TRBJ2-7; D: -; CDR3: CASSPGRNYEQYF; DNA: TGTGCCAGCTCACCAGGCAGGAACTACGAGCAGTACTTC
V: TRBV27; size: -; J: TRBJ2-2; D: -; CDR3: CASRSDRGNTGELFF; DNA: TGTGCCAGCAGATCAGACAGAGGGAACACCGGGGAGCTGTTTTTT
V: TRBV18; size: -; J: TRBJ1-5; D: -; CDR3: CASSPPGAQGQPQHF; DNA: TGTGCCAGCTCACCACCAGGGGCGCAGGGGCAGCCCCAGCATTTT
V: TRBV7-8; size: -; J: TRBJ2-5; D: -; CDR3: CASSPAKTQYF; DNA: TGTGCCAGCAGCCCCGCGAAGACCCAGTACTTC
V: TRBV7-9; size: -; J: TRBJ1-1; D: -; CDR3: CASSSRLRGNTEAFF; DNA: TGTGCCAGCAGCTCCAGACTTAGGGGGAACACTGAAGCTTTCTTT
V: TRBV19; size: once; J: TRBJ1-1; D: -; CDR3: CASSVRVEAFF; DNA: TGTGCCAGTAGTGTGAGGGTAGAAGCTTTCTTT
V: TRBV30; size: -; J: TRBJ1-2; D: -; CDR3: CAWEGSNYGYTF; DNA: TGTGCCTGGGAGGGGTCTAACTATGGCTACACCTTC
V: TRBV6-5; size: -; J: TRBJ2-7; D: TRBD1; CDR3: CASAPRDRGHEQYF; DNA: TGTGCCAGCGCTCCCCGGGACAGGGGTCACGAGCAGTACTTC
V: TRBV7-2; size: -; J: TRBJ1-1; D: -; CDR3: CASSFRSDFNTEAFF; DNA: TGTGCCAGCAGCTTTCGCTCAGACTTTAACACTGAAGCTTTCTTT
V: TRBV6-5; size: -; J: TRBJ2-7; D: TRBD1; CDR3: CASSFRGLTGGYEQYF; DNA: TGTGCCAGCAGTTTCCGGGGCCTAACAGGGGGCTACGAGCAGTACTTC
V: TRBV30; size: -; J: TRBJ2-2; D: -; CDR3: CAGYPYGTTGELFF; DNA: TGTGCCGGATACCCTTACGGGACTACCGGGGAGCTGTTTTTT
V: TRBV7-3; size: -; J: TRBJ2-1; D: TRBD2; CDR3: CASSPVGGRNEQFF; DNA: TGTGCCAGCAGCCCTGTCGGGGGGAGGAATGAGCAGTTCTTC
V: TRBV7-8; size: -; J: TRBJ2-1; D: TRBD2; CDR3: CASSSRGGYYEQFF; DNA: TGTGCCAGCAGCTCCCGCGGGGGGTACTATGAGCAGTTCTTC